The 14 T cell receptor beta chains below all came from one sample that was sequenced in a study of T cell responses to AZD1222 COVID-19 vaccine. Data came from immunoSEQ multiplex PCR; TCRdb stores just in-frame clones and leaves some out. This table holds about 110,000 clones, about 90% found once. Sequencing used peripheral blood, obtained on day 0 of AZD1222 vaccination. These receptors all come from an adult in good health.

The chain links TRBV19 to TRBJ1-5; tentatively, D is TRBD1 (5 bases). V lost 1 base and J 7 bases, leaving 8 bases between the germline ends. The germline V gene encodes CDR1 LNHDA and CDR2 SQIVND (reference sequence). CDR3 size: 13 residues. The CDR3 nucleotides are TGTGCCAGTAGTATAGGGGGGGGACAGCCCCAGCATTTT. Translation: CASSIGGGQPQHF.

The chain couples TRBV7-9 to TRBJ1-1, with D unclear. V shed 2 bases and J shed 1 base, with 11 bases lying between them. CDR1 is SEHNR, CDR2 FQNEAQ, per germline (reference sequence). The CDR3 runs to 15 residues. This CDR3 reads CASSLKGNPNTEAFF. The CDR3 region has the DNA TGTGCCAGCAGCTTAAAAGGGAACCCGAACACTGAAGCTTTCTTT.

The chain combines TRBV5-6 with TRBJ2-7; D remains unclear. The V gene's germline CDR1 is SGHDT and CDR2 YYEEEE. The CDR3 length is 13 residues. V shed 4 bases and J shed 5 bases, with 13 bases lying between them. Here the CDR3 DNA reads TGTGCCAGCAGCCCCTCACGGGCGGACGAGCAGTACTTC. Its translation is CASSPSRADEQYF.

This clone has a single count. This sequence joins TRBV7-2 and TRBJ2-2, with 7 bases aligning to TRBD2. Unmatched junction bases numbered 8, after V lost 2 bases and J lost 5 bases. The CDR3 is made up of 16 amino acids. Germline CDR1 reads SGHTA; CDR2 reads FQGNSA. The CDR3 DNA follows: TGTGCCAGCAGCTTACGGGAGGTAGTCGGGACCGGGGAGCTGTTTTTT. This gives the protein CASSLREVVGTGELFF.

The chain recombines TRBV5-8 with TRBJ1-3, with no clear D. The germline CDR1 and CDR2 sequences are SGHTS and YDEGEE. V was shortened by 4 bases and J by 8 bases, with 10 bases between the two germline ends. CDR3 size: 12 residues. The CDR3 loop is CASSNDEYTIYF. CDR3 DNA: TGTGCCAGCAGCAACGATGAGTACACCATATATTTT.

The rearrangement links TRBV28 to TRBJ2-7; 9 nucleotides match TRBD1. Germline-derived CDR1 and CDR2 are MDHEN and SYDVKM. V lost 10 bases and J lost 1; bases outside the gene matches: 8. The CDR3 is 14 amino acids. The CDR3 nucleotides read TGTGCCACCAGACCGGGACAGGGTTCCTACGAGCAGTACTTC. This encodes CATRPGQGSYEQYF.

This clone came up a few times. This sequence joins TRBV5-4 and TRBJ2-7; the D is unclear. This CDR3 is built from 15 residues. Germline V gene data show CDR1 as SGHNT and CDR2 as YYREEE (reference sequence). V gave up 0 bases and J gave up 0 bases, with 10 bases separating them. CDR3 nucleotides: TGTGCCAGCAGCTTGGCTGCCAGCAACTCCTACGAGCAGTACTTC. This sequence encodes CASSLAASNSYEQYF. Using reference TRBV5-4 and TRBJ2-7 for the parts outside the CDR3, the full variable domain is ETGVTQSPTHLIKTRGQQVTLRCSSQSGHNTVSWYQQALGQGPQFIFQYYREEENGRGNFPPRFSGLQFPNYSSELNVNALELDDSALYLCASSLAASNSYEQYFGPGTRLTVT.

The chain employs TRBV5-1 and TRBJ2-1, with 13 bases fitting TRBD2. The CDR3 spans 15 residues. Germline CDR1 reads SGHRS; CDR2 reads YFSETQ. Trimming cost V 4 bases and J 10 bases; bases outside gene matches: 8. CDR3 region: CASSPGLAGVGEQFF. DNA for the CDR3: TGCGCCAGCAGCCCTGGACTAGCGGGAGTTGGGGAGCAGTTCTTC.

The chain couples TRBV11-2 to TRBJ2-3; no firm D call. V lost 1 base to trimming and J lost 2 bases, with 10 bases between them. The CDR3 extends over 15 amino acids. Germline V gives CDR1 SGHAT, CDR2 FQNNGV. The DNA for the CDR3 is TGTGCCAGCAGCTTAGTTCGGCTCATCACAGATACGCAGTATTTT. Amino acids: CASSLVRLITDTQYF.

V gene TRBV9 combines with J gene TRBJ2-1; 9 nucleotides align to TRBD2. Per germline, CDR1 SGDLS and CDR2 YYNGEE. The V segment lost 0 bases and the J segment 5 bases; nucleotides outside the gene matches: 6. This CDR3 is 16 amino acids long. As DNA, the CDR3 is TGTGCCAGCAGCGTAGGGGCGGGAGGGAGAAACAATGAGCAGTTCTTC. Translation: CASSVGAGGRNNEQFF. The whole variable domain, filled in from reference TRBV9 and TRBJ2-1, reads DSGVTQTPKHLITATGQRVTLRCSPRSGDLSVYWYQQSLDQGLQFLIQYYNGEERAKGNILERFSAQQFPDLHSELNLSSLELGDSALYFCASSVGAGGRNNEQFFGPGTRLTVL.

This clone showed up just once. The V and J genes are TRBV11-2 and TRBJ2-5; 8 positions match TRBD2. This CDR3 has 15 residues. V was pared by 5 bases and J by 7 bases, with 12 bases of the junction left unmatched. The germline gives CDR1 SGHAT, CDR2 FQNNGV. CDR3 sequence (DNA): TGTGCCAGCAGCCCCCGGTCAGCGGGAGAGGGGACCCAGTACTTC. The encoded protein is CASSPRSAGEGTQYF. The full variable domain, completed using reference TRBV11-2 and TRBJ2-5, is EAGVAQSPRYKIIEKRQSVAFWCNPISGHATLYWYQQILGQGPKLLIQFQNNGVVDDSQLPKDRFSAERLKGVDSTLKIQPAKLEDSAVYLCASSPRSAGEGTQYFGPGTRLLVL.

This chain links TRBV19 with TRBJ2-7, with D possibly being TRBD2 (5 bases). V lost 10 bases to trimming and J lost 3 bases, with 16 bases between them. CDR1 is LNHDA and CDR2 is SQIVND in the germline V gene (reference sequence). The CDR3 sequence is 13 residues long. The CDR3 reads CATSGEGIYEQYF. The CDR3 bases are TGTGCCACCTCAGGTGAGGGAATCTACGAGCAGTACTTC.

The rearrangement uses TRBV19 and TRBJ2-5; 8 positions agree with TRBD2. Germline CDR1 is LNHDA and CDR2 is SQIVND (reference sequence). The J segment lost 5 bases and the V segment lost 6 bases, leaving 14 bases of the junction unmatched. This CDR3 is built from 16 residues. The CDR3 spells CASRPRGGAGEETQYF. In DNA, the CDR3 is TGTGCCAGTAGGCCCCGAGGAGGAGCGGGAGAGGAGACCCAGTACTTC.

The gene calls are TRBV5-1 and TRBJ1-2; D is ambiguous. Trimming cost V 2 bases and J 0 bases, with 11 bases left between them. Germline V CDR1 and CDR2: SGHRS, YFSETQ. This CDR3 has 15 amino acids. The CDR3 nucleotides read TGCGCCAGCAGCTTTGATCGAGCAACTAACTATGGCTACACCTTC. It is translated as CASSFDRATNYGYTF.